The clone carrying this T cell receptor (beta chain) was counted a few times. Germline loops: CDR1 SGHDT, CDR2 YYEEEE. V was clipped by 0 bases and J by 5 bases, with 14 bases between them. The CDR3 extends over 15 amino acids. The time point denotes: patch test 2, 6 weeks after DPC sensitization. Treatment noted: therapeutic diphenylcyclopropenone sensitization with weekly scalp DPC. One entry per CDR3 protein, called by TCRdb with MiXCR from the RACE reads. Among some 82,000 distinct CDR3 sequences listed, more than 6.5% were seen once. The data belong to a study of human T cells and chemical hapten exposure.

This clonotype was sampled from a woman aged 25 to 39 with alopecia areata. Some clones in this sample may be carry-over from other donors' samples. The specimen was whole blood, collected in connection with sensitization to the hapten diphenylcyclopropenone (DPC). The V and J genes are TRBV5-6 and TRBJ1-1; D call uncertain. Written as DNA, the CDR3 is TGTGCCAGCAGCTTGGAACGGTGGGATTCGACTGAAGCTTTCTTT. Encoded protein: CASSLERWDSTEAFF.